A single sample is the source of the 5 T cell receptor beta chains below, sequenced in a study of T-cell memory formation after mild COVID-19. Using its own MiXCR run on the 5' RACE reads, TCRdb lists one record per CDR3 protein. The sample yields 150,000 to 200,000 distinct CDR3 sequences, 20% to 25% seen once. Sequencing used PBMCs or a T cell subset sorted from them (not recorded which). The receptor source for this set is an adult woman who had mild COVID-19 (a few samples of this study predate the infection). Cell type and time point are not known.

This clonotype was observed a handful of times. CDR3 DNA sequence: TGCGCCAGCAGCCCCACCGGAGGGAGGTTATACAATGAGCAGTTCTTC. Protein sequence: CASSPTGGRLYNEQFF. The gene calls are TRBV4-3 and TRBJ2-1; tentatively, D is TRBD2 (6 bases). The CDR3 totals 16 residues. Germline lookup yields CDR1 LGHNA and CDR2 YSLEER. V lost 4 bases, J lost 4 bases, and 17 bases lay in between.

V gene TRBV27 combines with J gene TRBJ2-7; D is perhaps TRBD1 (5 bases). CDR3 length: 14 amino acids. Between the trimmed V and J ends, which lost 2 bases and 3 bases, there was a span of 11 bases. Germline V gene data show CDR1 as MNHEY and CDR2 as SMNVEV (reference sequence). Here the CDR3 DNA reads TGTGCCAGCAGTTTACGGGCAGGGCGCTACGAGCAGTACTTC. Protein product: CASSLRAGRYEQYF.

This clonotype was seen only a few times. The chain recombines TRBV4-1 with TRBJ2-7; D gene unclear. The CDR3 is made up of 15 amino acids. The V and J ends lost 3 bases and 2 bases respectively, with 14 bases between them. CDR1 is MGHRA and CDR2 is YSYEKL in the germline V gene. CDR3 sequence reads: CASSQRWTGAYEQYF. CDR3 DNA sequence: TGCGCCAGCAGCCAGCGGTGGACCGGAGCCTACGAGCAGTACTTC.

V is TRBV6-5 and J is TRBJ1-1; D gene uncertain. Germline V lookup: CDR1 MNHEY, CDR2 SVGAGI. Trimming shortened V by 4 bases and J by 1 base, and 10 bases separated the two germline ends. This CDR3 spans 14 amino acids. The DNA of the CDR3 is TGTGCCAGCAGTTGGCAGTGGGGGAACACTGAAGCTTTCTTT. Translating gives CASSWQWGNTEAFF.

The CDR3 loop reads CASSLTATNTEAFF. CDR3 DNA sequence: TGTGCCAGCAGTCTCACAGCTACTAACACTGAAGCTTTCTTT. V gene TRBV12-3 or TRBV12-4 combines with J gene TRBJ1-1; D unclear. Trimming took 5 bases from V and 2 from J, leaving 12 bases between them. The length of the CDR3 is 14 residues.